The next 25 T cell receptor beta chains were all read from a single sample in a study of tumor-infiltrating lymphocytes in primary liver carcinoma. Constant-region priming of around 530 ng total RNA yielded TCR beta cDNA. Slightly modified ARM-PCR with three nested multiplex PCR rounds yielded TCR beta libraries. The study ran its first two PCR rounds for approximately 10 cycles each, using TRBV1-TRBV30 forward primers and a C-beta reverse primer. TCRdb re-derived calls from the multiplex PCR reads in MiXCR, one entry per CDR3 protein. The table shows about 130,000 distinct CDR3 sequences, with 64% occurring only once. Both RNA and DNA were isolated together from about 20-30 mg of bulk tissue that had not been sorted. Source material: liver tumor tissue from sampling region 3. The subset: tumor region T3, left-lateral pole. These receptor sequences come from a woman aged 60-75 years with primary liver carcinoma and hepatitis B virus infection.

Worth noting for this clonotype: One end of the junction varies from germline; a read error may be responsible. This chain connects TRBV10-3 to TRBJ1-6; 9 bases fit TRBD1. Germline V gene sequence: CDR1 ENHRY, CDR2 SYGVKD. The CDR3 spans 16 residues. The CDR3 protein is CVISETGGAANSPLHF. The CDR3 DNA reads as TGTGTCATCAGCGAGACAGGGGGTGCAGCTAATTCACCCCTCCACTTT.

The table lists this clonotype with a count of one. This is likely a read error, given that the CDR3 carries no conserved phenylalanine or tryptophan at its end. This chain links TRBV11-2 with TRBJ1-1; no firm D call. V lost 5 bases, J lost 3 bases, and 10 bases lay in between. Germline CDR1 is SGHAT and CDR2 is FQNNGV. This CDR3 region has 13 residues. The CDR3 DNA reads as TGTGCCAGCAGCCTGAGGAGGGACACTGAAGCTTTCTCT. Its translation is CASSLRRDTEAFS.

Here the CDR3 DNA reads TGTGCCAGCATCGGCCGGGACAGGAATAGGTACGAGCAGTACTTC. Encoded protein: CASIGRDRNRYEQYF. The genes are TRBV28 and TRBJ2-7, with TRBD1 matching 8 bases. This CDR3 has 15 residues. CDR1 and CDR2 (germline): MDHEN, SYDVKM. V was clipped by 7 bases and J by 4 bases; unmatched bases: 12.

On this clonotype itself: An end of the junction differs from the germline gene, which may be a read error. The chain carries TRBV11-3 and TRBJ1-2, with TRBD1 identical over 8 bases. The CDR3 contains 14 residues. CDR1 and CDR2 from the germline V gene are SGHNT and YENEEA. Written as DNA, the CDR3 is TGTGTCAGCAGCCCGGACAGGGCTAACTATGGCTACATCTTC. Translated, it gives CVSSPDRANYGYIF.

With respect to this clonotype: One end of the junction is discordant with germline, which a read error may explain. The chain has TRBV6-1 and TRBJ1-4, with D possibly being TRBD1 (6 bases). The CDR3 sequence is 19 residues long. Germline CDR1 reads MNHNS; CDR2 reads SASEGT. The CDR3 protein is CAGSRSTGWSSATNEKLFF. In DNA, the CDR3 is TGTGCCGGCAGTAGGTCGACAGGCTGGTCCTCAGCAACTAATGAAAAACTGTTTTTT.

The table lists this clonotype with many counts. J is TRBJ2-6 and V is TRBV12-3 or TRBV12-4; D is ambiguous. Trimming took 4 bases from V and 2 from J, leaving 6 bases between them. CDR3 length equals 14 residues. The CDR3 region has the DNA TGTGCCAGCAGTTATGAAACTGGGGCCAACGTCCTGACTTTC. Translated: CASSYETGANVLTF.

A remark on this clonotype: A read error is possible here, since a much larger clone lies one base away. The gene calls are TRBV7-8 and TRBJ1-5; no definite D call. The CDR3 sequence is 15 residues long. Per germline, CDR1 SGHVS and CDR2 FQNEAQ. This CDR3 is CASSPAWVNNQPQRF. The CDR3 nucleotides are TGTGCCAGCAGCCCCGCGTGGGTGAACAATCAGCCCCAGCGTTTT.

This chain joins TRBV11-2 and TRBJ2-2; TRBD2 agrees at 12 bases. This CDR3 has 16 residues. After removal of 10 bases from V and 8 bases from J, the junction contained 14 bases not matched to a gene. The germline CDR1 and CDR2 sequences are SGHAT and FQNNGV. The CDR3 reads CANSFRLAGDAGELFF. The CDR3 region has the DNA TGTGCCAATAGCTTCCGACTAGCGGGAGATGCAGGGGAGCTGTTTTTT.

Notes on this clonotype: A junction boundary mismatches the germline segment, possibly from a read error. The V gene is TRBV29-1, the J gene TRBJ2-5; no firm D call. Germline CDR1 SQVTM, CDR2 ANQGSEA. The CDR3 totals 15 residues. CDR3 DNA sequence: TGCAGCGTTGAAGGGGCTACAGTGGAACAAGAGGCCCAGAACTTC. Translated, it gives CSVEGATVEQEAQNF.

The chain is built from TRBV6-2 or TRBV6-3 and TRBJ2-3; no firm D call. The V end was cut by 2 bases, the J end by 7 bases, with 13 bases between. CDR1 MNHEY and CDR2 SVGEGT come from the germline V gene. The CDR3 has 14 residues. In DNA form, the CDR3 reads TGTGCCAGCAGTTACGGCGGCAGCATAAATACGCAGTATTTT. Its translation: CASSYGGSINTQYF.

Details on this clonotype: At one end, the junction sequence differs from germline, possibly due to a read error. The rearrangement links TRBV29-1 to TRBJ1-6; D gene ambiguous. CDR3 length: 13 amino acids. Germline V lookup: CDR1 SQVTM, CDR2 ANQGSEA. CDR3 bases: TGCAGCGTTGAAACGGATGGAGATTCACCCCCCCACTTT. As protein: CSVETDGDSPPHF.

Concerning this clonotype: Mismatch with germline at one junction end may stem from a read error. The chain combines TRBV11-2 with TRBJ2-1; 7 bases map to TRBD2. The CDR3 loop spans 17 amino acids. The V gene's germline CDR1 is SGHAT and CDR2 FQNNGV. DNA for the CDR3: TGTGCCAGCGGCTTAGTTCAGAGACTAGCTGGAGACAATGAGCAGTTCTTC. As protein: CASGLVQRLAGDNEQFF. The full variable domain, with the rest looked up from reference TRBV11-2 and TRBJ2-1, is EAGVAQSPRYKIIEKRQSVAFWCNPISGHATLYWYQQILGQGPKLLIQFQNNGVVDDSQLPKDRFSAERLKGVDSTLKIQPAKLEDSAVYLCASGLVQRLAGDNEQFFGPGTRLTVL.

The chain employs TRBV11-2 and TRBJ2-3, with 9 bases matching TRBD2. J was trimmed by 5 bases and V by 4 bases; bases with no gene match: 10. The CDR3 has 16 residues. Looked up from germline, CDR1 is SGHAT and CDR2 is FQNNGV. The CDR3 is CASSSWTSAKLDTQYF. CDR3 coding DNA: TGTGCCAGCAGCTCCTGGACTAGCGCTAAGCTAGATACGCAGTATTTT.

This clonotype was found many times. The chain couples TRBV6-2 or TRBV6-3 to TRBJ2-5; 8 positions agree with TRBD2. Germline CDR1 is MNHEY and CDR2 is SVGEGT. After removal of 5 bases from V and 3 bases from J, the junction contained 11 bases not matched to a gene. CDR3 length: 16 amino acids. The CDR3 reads CASSPPPSAGEETQYF. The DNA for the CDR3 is TGTGCCAGCAGTCCTCCTCCCTCAGCGGGGGAAGAGACCCAGTACTTC.

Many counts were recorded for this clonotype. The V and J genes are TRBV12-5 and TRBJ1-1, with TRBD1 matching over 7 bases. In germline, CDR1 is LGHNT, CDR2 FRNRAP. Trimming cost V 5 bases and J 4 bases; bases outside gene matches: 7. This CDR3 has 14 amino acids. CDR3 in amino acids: CASGATGVVTEAFF. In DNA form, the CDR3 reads TGTGCTAGTGGTGCTACAGGGGTTGTCACTGAAGCTTTCTTT.

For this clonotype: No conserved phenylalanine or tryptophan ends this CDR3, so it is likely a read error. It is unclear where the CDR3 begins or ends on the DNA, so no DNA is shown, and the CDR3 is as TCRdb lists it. The chain's CDR3 is CASSRESAGGSYEQCL. The gene calls are TRBV4-2 and TRBJ2-7; TRBD2, the D gene given by the table, was not confirmed from the DNA. The CDR3 is made up of 16 amino acids, end residues included. Germline CDR1 reads LGHNA; CDR2 reads YNFKEQ.

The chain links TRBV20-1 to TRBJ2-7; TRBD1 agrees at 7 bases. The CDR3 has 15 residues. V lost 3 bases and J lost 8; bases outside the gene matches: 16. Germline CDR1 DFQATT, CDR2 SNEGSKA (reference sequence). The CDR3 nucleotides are TGCAGTGCTAGTGGGGCCGGGACAGCCCAACGCAAGCAGTACTTC. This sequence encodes CSASGAGTAQRKQYF.

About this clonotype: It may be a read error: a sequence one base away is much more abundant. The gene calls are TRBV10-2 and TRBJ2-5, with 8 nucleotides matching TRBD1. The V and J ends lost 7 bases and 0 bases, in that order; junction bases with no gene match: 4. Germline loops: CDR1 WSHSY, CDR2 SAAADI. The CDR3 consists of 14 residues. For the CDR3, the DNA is TGCGCCAGCATGGGACAGGAGTACCAAGAGACCCAGTACTTC. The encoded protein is CASMGQEYQETQYF.

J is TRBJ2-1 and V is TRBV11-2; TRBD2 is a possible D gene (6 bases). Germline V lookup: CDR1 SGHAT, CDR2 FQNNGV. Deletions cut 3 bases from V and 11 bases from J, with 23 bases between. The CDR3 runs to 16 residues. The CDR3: CASSLRLARGWDQQFF. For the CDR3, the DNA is TGTGCCAGCAGCTTGAGGCTAGCGAGAGGGTGGGATCAGCAGTTCTTC.

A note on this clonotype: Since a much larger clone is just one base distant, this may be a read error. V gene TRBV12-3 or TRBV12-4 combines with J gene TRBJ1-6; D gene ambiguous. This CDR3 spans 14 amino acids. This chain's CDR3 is CAGSRISYNSPLHF. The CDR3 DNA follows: TGTGCCGGCAGTCGTATCTCCTATAATTCACCCCTCCACTTT.

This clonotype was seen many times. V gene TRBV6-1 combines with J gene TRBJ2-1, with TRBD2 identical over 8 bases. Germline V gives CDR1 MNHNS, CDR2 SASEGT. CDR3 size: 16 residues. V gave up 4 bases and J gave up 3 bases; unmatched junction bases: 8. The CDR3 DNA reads TGTGCCAGCAGTGGGGCCGCGGGAGGAGACTACAATGAGCAGTTCTTC. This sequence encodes CASSGAAGGDYNEQFF.

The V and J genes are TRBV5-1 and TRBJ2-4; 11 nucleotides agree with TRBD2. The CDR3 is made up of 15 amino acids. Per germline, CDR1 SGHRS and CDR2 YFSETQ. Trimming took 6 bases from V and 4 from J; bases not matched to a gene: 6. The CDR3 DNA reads TGCGCCAGCACCGTGACTAGCGGGACGAAAAACATTCAGTACTTC. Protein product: CASTVTSGTKNIQYF.

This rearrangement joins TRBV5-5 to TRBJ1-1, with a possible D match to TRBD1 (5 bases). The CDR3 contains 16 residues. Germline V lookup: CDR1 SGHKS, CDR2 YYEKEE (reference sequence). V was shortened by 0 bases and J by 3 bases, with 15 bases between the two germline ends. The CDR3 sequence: CASSLVGGSLDTEAFF. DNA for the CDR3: TGTGCCAGCAGCTTGGTCGGGGGAAGTTTGGACACTGAAGCTTTCTTT.

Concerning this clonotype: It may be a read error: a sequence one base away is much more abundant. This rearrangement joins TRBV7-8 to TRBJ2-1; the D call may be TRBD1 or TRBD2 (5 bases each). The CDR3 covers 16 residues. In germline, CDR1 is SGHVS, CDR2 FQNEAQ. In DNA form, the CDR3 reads TGTACCAGCAGCCCGACCGGGACCACATTCCATAGAGAGCAGTTCTTC. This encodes CTSSPTGTTFHREQFF.

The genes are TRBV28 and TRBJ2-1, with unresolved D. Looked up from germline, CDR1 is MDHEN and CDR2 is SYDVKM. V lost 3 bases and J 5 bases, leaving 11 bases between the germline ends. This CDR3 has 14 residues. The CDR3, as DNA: TGTGCCAGCAGTTTGATGGCGCTGGACAATGAGCAGTTCTTC. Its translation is CASSLMALDNEQFF. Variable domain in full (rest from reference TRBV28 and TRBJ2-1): DVKVTQSSRYLVKRTGEKVFLECVQDMDHENMFWYRQDPGLGLRLIYFSYDVKMKEKGDIPEGYSVSREKKERFSLILESASTNQTSMYLCASSLMALDNEQFFGPGTRLTVL.